Listed below are T cell receptor beta chains from one sample, sequenced in a study of shared clonotypes between healthy human individuals. Sequenced by immunoSEQ multiplex PCR; TCRdb stores in-frame clones only, minus some. The repertoire holds 1.5 million to 2.5 million clones, about 94% seen once, with 1.2% in the top ten. The specimen was naive CD8+ T cells sorted from blood. These receptors all come from a man aged 18-30 years in good health. Both conserved end residues are part of each CDR3. D genes are given only for firm matches. Not every row has a clone size; where given, it reads once, few, many or a size class.

j_call v_call d_call clone_size cdr3_nt cdr3_aa
TRBJ2-3 TRBV6-5 TRBD2 once TGTGCCAGCAGTCCGACAGCGGGGGGCGCAGATACGCAGTATTTT CASSPTAGGADTQYF
TRBJ2-2 TRBV2 TRBD2 NA TGTGCCAGCAGTGAGGGGACTAGCGGGAGGGCGGTGGGCACCGGGGAGCTGTTTTTT CASSEGTSGRAVGTGELFF
TRBJ2-1 TRBV5-6 TRBD2 NA TGTGCCAGCAGGTTGAGGACTAGCGGGAGCGATGAGCAGTTCTTC CASRLRTSGSDEQFF
TRBJ2-7 TRBV7-8 NA once TGTGCCAGCAGCACGGACCGCTACGAGCAGTACTTC CASSTDRYEQYF
TRBJ1-2 TRBV7-2 NA NA TGTGCCAGCAGCTTAGGTGGGCCAGGGTATGGCTACACCTTC CASSLGGPGYGYTF
TRBJ2-2 TRBV5-8 NA NA TGTGCCAGCAGCTTGGGGGGTTGGACCAACACCGGGGAGCTGTTTTTT CASSLGGWTNTGELFF
TRBJ2-7 TRBV5-4 TRBD1 NA TGTGCCAGCAGCTTCGGACAGGGGGACTACGAGCAGTACTTC CASSFGQGDYEQYF
TRBJ2-7 TRBV6-1 NA NA TGTGCCAGCAGTGAACAGGGCTACGAGCAGTACTTC CASSEQGYEQYF
TRBJ2-1 TRBV5-8 NA NA TGTGCCAGCAGCTTGCTGATAGATGAGCAGTTCTTC CASSLLIDEQFF
TRBJ2-6 TRBV13 NA once TGTGCCAGCAGCCCACCGGACGGCGGCAACGTCCTGACTTTC CASSPPDGGNVLTF
TRBJ2-3 TRBV19 NA NA TGTGCCAGTACGGACCCCGAGTGGCCAGATACGCAGTATTTT CASTDPEWPDTQYF
TRBJ1-1 TRBV4-3 NA NA TGCGCCAGCAGCCTAACATTGAACACTGAAGCTTTCTTT CASSLTLNTEAFF
TRBJ1-1 TRBV30 TRBD1 once TGTCTAAGACAGGGGGTTAATGAAGCTTTCTTT CLRQGVNEAFF
TRBJ1-2 TRBV6-5 NA NA TGTGCCAGCAGTTACGGGGACCGGTATGGCTACACCTTC CASSYGDRYGYTF
TRBJ1-5 TRBV2 TRBD1 few TGTGCCAGCAGCCCGACAGGGGGCAATCAGCCCCAGCATTTT CASSPTGGNQPQHF
TRBJ2-5 TRBV7-8 NA NA TGTGCCTGCGAGGTAGACGAGACCCAGTACTTC CACEVDETQYF
TRBJ2-3 TRBV5-5 NA NA TGTGCCAGCAGCTTGAGGGGTCATTTGGATACGCAGTATTTT CASSLRGHLDTQYF
TRBJ2-5 TRBV27 NA NA TGTGCCAGCAGTTTTGGGGCCCTTGGGGAGACCCAGTACTTC CASSFGALGETQYF
TRBJ1-1 TRBV28 NA NA TGTGCCAGCAGGTCACCAGGGCCTGAAGCTTTCTTT CASRSPGPEAFF
TRBJ2-1 TRBV5-6 TRBD2 NA TGTGCCAGCAGTTGGACGGGAGGGCTCGATGAGCAGTTCTTC CASSWTGGLDEQFF
TRBJ1-2 TRBV19 TRBD1 NA TGTGCCAGTAGTCCAGGGACAGACTATGGCTACACCTTC CASSPGTDYGYTF
TRBJ2-7 TRBV5-1 TRBD2 NA TGCGCCAGCAGCTTGGAATCCGGGCTAGCGGGGGGAAGAATTCTATACGAGCAGTACTTC CASSLESGLAGGRILYEQYF
TRBJ1-2 TRBV5-4 NA NA TGTGCCAGCAGCTCTGGGGTGTATGACTATGGCTACACCTTC CASSSGVYDYGYTF
TRBJ1-6 TRBV7-9 NA NA TGTGCCAGCAGCTCCGGGCCGGACAATTCACCCCTCCACTTT CASSSGPDNSPLHF
TRBJ2-7 TRBV27 NA NA TGTGCCAGCAGTTTGACGAGCTCCTACGAGCAGTACTTC CASSLTSSYEQYF
TRBJ2-1 TRBV27 TRBD2 NA TGTGCCAGCAGTGTCACTAGCGGGGGCCCGATAGAGCAGTTCTTC CASSVTSGGPIEQFF